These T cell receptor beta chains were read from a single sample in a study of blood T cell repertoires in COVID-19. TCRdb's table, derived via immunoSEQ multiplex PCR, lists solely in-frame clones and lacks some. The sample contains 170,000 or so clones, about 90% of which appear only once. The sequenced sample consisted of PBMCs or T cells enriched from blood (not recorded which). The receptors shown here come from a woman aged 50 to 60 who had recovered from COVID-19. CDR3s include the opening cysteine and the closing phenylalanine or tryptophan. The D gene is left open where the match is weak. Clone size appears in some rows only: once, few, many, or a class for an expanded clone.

CASSNNGYTF,TGTGCCAGCAGCAATAATGGCTACACCTTC,TRBJ1-2,TRBV11-2,.,once
CASSQDQAVSYGYTF,TGCGCCAGCAGCCAAGACCAGGCAGTGAGCTATGGCTACACCTTC,TRBJ1-2,TRBV4-1,.,.
CASSLRSNQPQHF,TGTGCCAGCAGCCTGAGAAGCAATCAGCCCCAGCATTTT,TRBJ1-5,TRBV7-2,.,.
CASSFSDPYNEQFF,TGTGCCAGCAGTTTTAGCGACCCGTACAATGAGCAGTTCTTC,TRBJ2-1,TRBV6-5,.,.
CASSKGGGVVEAFF,TGTGCCAGTAGTAAAGGGGGGGGAGTAGTTGAAGCTTTCTTT,TRBJ1-1,TRBV19,.,.
CASSLGERDGETQYF,TGTGCCAGCAGCTTAGGTGAGCGGGATGGAGAGACCCAGTACTTC,TRBJ2-5,TRBV7-2,TRBD2,once
CASSQGQAPSGANVLTF,TGCGCCAGCAGCCAAGGCCAGGCTCCCTCTGGGGCCAACGTCCTGACTTTC,TRBJ2-6,TRBV4-1,.,.
CAISGQASEQYF,TGTGCCATCAGTGGCCAGGCTTCCGAGCAGTACTTC,TRBJ2-7,TRBV10-3,.,few
CASSSRTPLTSGKAGGVYNEQFF,TGCGCCAGCAGCTCCCGAACTCCCCTTACTAGCGGGAAAGCGGGTGGGGTCTACAATGAGCAGTTCTTC,TRBJ2-1,TRBV5-1,TRBD2,.
CASSIDRQGGNQPQHF,TGTGCCAGTAGTATAGACCGACAGGGGGGTAATCAGCCCCAGCATTTT,TRBJ1-5,TRBV19,TRBD1,once
CASSPTGLSSGANVLTF,TGTGCCAGCAGTCCCACGGGACTGTCCTCTGGGGCCAACGTCCTGACTTTC,TRBJ2-6,TRBV6-2/TRBV6-3,.,.
CASSYSFGGELFF,TGTGCCAGCAGTTACTCTTTCGGCGGGGAGCTGTTTTTT,TRBJ2-2,TRBV6-2/TRBV6-3,.,.